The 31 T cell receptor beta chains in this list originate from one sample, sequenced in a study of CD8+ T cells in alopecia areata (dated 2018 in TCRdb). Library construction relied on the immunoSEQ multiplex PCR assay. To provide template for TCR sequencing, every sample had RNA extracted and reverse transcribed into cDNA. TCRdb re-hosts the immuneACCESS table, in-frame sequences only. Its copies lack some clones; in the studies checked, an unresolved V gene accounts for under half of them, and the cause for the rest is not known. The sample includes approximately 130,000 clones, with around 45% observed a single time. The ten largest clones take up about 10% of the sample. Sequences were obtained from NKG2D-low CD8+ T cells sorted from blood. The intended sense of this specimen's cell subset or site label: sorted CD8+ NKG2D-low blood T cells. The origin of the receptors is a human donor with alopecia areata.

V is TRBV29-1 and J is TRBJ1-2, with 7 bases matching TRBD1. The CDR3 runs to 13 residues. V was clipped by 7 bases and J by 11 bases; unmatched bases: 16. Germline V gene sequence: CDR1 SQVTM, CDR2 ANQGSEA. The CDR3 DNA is TGCAGCGCACCCCTTCAGACAGGGCGAGGATACACCTTC. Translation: CSAPLQTGRGYTF.

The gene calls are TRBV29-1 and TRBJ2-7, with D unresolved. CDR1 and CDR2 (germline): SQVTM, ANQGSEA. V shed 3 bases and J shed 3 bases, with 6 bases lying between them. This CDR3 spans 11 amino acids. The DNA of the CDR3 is TGCAGCGTTGACGCCTACTACGAGCAGTACTTC. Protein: CSVDAYYEQYF.

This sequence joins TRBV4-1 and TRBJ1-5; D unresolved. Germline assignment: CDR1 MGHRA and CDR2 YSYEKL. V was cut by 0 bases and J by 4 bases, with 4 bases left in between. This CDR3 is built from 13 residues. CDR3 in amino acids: CASSQDQNQPQHF. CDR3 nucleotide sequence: TGCGCCAGCAGCCAAGATCAAAATCAGCCCCAGCATTTT.

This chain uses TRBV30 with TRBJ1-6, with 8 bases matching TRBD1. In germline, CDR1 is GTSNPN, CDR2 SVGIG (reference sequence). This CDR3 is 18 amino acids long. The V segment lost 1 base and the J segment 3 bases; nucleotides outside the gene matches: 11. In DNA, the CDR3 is TGTGCCTGGAGTGGTTTAGGATCGGGACAGGTCTATAATTCACCCCTCCACTTT. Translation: CAWSGLGSGQVYNSPLHF.

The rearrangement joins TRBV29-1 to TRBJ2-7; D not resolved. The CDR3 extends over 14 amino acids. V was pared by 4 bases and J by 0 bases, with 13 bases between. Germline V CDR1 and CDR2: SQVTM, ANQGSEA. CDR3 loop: CSVGAASTSYEQYF. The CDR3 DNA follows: TGCAGCGTTGGGGCAGCCTCAACCTCCTACGAGCAGTACTTC.

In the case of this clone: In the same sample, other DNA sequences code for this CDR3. This CDR3 reads CSVELRPYEQYF. The CDR3 DNA follows: TGCAGCGTTGAACTACGCCCCTACGAGCAGTACTTC. This chain connects TRBV29-1 to TRBJ2-7; D is unclear. Trimming cost V 2 bases and J 2 bases, with 7 bases left between them. Germline values: CDR1 SQVTM, CDR2 ANQGSEA. This CDR3 has 12 residues.

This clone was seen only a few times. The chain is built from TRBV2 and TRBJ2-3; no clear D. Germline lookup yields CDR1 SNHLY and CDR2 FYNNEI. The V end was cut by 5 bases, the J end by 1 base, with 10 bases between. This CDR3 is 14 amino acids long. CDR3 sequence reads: CASSPIPGTDTQYF. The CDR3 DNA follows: TGTGCCAGCAGTCCCATCCCAGGCACAGATACGCAGTATTTT. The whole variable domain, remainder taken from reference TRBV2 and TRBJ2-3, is EPEVTQTPSHQVTQMGQEVILRCVPISNHLYFYWYRQILGQKVEFLVSFYNNEISEKSEIFDDQFSVERPDGSNFTLKIRSTKLEDSAMYFCASSPIPGTDTQYFGPGTRLTVL.

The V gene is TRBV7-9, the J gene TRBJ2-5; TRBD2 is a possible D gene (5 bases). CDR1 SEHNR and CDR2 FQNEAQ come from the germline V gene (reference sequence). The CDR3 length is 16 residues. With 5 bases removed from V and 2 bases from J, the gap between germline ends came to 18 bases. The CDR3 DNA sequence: TGTGCCAGCAGCACGGTCCGGGAAAGGCCGCAAGAGACCCAGTACTTC. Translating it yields CASSTVRERPQETQYF.

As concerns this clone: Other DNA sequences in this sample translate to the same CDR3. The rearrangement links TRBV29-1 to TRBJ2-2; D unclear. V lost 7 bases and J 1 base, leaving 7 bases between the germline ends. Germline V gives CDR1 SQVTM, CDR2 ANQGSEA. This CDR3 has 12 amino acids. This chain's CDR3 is CSGLGNTGELFF. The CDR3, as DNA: TGCAGCGGCCTAGGGAACACCGGGGAGCTGTTTTTT.

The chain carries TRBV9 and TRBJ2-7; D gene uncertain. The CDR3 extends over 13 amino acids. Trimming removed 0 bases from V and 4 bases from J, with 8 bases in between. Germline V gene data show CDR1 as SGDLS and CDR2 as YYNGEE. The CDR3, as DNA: TGTGCCAGCAGCGTAGGATCGGAATACGAGCAGTACTTC. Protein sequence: CASSVGSEYEQYF.

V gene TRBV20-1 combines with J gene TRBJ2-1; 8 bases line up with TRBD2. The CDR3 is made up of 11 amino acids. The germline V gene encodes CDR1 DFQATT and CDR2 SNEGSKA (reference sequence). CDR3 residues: CKVLAGTEQFF. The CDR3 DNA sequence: TGCAAAGTGTTAGCGGGGACCGAGCAGTTCTTC.

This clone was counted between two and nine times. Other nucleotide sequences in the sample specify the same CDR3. The CDR3 here is CSVEGRNTEAFF. CDR3 in DNA: TGCAGCGTTGAGGGTAGAAACACTGAAGCTTTCTTT. J is TRBJ1-1 and V is TRBV29-1, with no clear D. The germline V gene encodes CDR1 SQVTM and CDR2 ANQGSEA. The ends were cut back, 3 bases at V and 2 bases at J, with 7 bases in the middle. The CDR3 is 12 amino acids.

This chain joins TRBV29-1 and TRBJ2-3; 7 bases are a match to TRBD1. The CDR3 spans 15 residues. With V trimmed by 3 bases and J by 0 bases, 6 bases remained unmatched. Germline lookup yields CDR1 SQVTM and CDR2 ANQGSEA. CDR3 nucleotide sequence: TGCAGCGTTGATCCTCCGGGACAGAGCACAGATACGCAGTATTTT. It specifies CSVDPPGQSTDTQYF.

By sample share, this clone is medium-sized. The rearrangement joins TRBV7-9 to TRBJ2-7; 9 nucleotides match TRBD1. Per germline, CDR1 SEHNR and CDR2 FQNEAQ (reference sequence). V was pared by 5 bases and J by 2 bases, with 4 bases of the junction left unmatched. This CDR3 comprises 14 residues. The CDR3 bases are TGTGCCAGCAGCGGGGGGACAGGGCCCTACGAGCAGTACTTC. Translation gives CASSGGTGPYEQYF.

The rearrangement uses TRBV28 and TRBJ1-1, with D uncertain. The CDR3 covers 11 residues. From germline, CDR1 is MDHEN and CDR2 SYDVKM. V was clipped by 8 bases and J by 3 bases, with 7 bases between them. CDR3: CASAAYTEAFF. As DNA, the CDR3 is TGTGCCAGCGCAGCTTACACTGAAGCTTTCTTT.

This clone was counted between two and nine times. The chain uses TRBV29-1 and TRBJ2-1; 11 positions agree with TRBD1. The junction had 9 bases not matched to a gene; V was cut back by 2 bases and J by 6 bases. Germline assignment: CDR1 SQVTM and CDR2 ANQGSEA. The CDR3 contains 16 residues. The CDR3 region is CSVEPYGGTGGNEQFF. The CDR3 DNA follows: TGCAGCGTTGAACCCTATGGGGGGACAGGGGGCAATGAGCAGTTCTTC.

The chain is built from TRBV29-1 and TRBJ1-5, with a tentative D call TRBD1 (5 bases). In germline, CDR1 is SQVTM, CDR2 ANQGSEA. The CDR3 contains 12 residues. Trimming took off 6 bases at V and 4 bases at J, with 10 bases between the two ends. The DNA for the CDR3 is TGCAGCGTGGGGGAAGCTAATCAGCCCCAGCATTTT. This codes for CSVGEANQPQHF.

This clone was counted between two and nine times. CDR3 sequence reads: CSGGGYNEQFF. The DNA of the CDR3 is TGCAGCGGCGGGGGCTACAATGAGCAGTTCTTC. The genes are TRBV29-1 and TRBJ2-1, with TRBD2 matching over 7 bases. CDR3 length: 11 residues. With V trimmed by 7 bases and J by 3 bases, 0 bases remained unmatched. Germline CDR1 and CDR2: SQVTM and ANQGSEA.

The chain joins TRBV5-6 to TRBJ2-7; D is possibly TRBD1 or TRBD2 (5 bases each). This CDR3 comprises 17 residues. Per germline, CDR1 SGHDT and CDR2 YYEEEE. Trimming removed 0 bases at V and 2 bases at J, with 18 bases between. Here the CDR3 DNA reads TGTGCCAGCAGCTTGGCCTCCGGGACCTACTTACCCTACGAGCAGTACTTC. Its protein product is CASSLASGTYLPYEQYF.

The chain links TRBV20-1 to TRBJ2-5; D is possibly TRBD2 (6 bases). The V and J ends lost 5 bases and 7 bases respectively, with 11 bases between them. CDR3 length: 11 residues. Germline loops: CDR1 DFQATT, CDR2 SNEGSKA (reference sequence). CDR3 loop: CSAPSEGTQYF. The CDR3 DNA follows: TGCAGTGCTCCCTCGGAGGGGACCCAGTACTTC.

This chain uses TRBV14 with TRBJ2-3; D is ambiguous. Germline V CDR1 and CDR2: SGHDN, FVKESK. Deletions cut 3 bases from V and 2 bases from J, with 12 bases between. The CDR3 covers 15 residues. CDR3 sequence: CASSQAIEFTDTQYF. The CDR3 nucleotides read TGTGCCAGCAGCCAGGCTATAGAATTCACAGATACGCAGTATTTT. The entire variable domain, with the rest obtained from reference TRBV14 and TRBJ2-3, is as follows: EAGVTQFPSHSVIEKGQTVTLRCDPISGHDNLYWYRRVMGKEIKFLLHFVKESKQDESGMPNNRFLAERTGGTYSTLKVQPAELEDSGVYFCASSQAIEFTDTQYFGPGTRLTVL.

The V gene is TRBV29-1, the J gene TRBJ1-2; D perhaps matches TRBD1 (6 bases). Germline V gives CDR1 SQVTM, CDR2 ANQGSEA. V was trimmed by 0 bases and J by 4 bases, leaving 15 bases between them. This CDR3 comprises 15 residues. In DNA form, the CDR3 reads TGCAGCGTTGAAGAAGGTGGCGGGGGCAGCTATGGCTACACCTTC. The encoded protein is CSVEEGGGGSYGYTF.

The CDR3 DNA follows: TGCAGCGGTGACAGGGACACTGAAGCTTTCTTT. Translating gives CSGDRDTEAFF. This sequence joins TRBV29-1 and TRBJ1-1, with TRBD1 matching over 7 bases. The CDR3 sequence is 11 residues long. V lost 7 bases to trimming and J lost 3 bases; unmatched junction nucleotides: 2. Per germline, CDR1 SQVTM and CDR2 ANQGSEA. The full variable domain, rest sourced from reference TRBV29-1 and TRBJ1-1, is SAVISQKPSRDICQRGTSLTIQCQVDSQVTMMFWYRQQPGQSLTLIATANQGSEATYESGFVIDKFPISRPNLTFSTLTVSNMSPEDSSIYLCSGDRDTEAFFGQGTRLTVV.

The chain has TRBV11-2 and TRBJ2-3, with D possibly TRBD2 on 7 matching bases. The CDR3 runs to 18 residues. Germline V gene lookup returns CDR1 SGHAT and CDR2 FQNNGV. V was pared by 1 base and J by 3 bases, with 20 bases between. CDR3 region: CASSLGIGGGPPTDTQYF. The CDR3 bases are TGTGCCAGCAGCTTAGGCATAGGCGGGGGCCCCCCGACAGATACGCAGTATTTT.

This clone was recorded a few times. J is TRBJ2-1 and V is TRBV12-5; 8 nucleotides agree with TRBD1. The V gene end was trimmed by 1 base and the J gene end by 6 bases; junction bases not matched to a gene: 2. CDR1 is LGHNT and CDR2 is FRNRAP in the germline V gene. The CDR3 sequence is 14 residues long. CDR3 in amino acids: CASGLGGQGNEQFF. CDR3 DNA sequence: TGTGCTAGTGGTTTGGGAGGACAGGGCAATGAGCAGTTCTTC.

CDR3 in amino acids: CASSSAQNEQFF. Here the CDR3 DNA reads TGTGCCAGCAGCTCGGCCCAGAATGAGCAGTTCTTC. The chain uses TRBV5-6 and TRBJ2-1; D is undetermined. From germline, CDR1 is SGHDT and CDR2 YYEEEE. This CDR3 has 12 residues. V dropped 3 bases and J dropped 7 bases, with 8 bases sitting between them. The full variable domain, in which reference TRBV5-6 and TRBJ2-1 provide the parts outside the CDR3, is DAGVTQSPTHLIKTRGQQVTLRCSPKSGHDTVSWYQQALGQGPQFIFQYYEEEERQRGNFPDRFSGHQFPNYSSELNVNALLLGDSALYLCASSSAQNEQFFGPGTRLTVL.

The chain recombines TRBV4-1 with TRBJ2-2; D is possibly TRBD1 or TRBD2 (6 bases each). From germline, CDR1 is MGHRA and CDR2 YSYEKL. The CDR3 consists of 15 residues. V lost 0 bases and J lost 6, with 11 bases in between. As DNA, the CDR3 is TGCGCCAGCAGCCAAGAAGAGGGGGGCTCCGGGGAGCTGTTTTTT. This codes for CASSQEEGGSGELFF.

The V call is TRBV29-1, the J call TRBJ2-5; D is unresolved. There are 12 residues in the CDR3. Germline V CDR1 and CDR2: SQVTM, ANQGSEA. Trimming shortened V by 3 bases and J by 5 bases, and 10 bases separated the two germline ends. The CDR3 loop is CSVDGLEETQYF. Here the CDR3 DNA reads TGCAGCGTTGACGGGCTAGAGGAGACCCAGTACTTC.

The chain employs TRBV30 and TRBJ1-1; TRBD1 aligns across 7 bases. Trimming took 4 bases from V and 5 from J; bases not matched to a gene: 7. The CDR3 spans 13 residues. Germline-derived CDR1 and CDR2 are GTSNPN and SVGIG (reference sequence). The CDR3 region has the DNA TGTGCCTGGACAGACAGGGCTGGGACTGAAGCTTTCTTT. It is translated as CAWTDRAGTEAFF.

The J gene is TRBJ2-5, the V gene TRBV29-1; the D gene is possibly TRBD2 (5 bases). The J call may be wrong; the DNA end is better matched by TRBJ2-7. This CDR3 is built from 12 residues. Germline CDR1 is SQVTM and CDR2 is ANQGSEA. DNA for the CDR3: TGCAGCGTTGAAGGGAGGAAGTACGAGCAGTACTTC. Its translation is CSVEGRKYEQYF.

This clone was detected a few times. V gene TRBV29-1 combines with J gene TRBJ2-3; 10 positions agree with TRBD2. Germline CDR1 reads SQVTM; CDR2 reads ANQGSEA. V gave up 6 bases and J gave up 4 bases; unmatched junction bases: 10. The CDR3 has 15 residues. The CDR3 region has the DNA TGCAGCGTGATTCCCGGGACTAGCGTTGCAGATACGCAGTATTTT. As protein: CSVIPGTSVADTQYF.